This T cell receptor (beta chain) stems from a study of blood T cells in healthy people across ages. This CDR3 contains 10 residues. Trimming pared 6 bases from V and 11 bases from J, leaving 10 bases between. Germline values: CDR1 MNHEY, CDR2 SVGEGT. Next came a second PCR, run for 7 to 11 cycles, which used a sample-barcoded 5' primer along with a J-beta primer mix. All samples yielded 2.5 million or more CDR3-containing paired-end reads. TCRdb reprocessed the 5' RACE reads with MiXCR, giving one entry per CDR3 protein. The table includes about 670,000 distinct CDR3 sequences, 40% to 45% detected once. Study-wide results and limits: Long-lived donors had more naive CD4+ cells and higher diversity than aged donors. Per million T cells, TCR beta diversity dropped about linearly as age rose.

Notes on this clonotype: Its cognate antigen is unknown.

The chain joins TRBV6-2 or TRBV6-3 to TRBJ1-2, with a possible D match to TRBD1 (5 bases). Sequenced: blood. The clonotype originates from a man older than 75 in good health. CDR3 bases: TGTGCCAGCAGCAAGGGACGGTACACCTTC. Translating it yields CASSKGRYTF.